The 20 T cell receptor beta chains below all came from one sample that was sequenced in a study of shared clonotypes between healthy human individuals. TCRdb's copy holds only in-frame clones and misses some; the assay was immunoSEQ multiplex PCR. The sample carries 400,000 to 500,000 clones, 70% to 85% recorded once. The sample consisted of PBMCs. All receptors derive from a woman in her thirties or forties in good health. Some clones in this sample may be carry-over from other donors' samples.

The V and J genes are TRBV5-1 and TRBJ2-3, with D perhaps TRBD2 (5 bases). Trimming removed 0 bases at V and 1 base at J, with 9 bases between. The CDR3 contains 15 residues. Germline loops: CDR1 SGHRS, CDR2 YFSETQ. The CDR3: CASSLVLAGTDTQYF. CDR3 nucleotides: TGCGCCAGCAGCTTGGTTCTAGCTGGCACAGATACGCAGTATTTT.

The chain uses TRBV27 and TRBJ2-1; D perhaps matches TRBD2 (6 bases). The germline V gene encodes CDR1 MNHEY and CDR2 SMNVEV (reference sequence). Trimming removed 3 bases at V and 4 bases at J, with 13 bases between. This CDR3 spans 15 amino acids. DNA of the CDR3: TGTGCCAGCAGTTTGTGGGGGACTGGATACAATGAGCAGTTCTTC. Residues: CASSLWGTGYNEQFF.

The chain couples TRBV30 to TRBJ2-1; D uncertain. This CDR3 contains 15 residues. Trimming shortened V by 2 bases and J by 2 bases, and 13 bases separated the two germline ends. Germline lookup yields CDR1 GTSNPN and CDR2 SVGIG (reference sequence). The CDR3 protein is CAWSLLGLAYNEQFF. In DNA form, the CDR3 reads TGTGCCTGGAGTTTACTGGGTCTAGCCTACAATGAGCAGTTCTTC.

The sample holds one count of this clone. The CDR3 DNA reads as TGTGCCAGCAGCCAAGCGGGAGGAGTGGGAGAGACCCAGTACTTC. Translation gives CASSQAGGVGETQYF. The chain is built from TRBV7-9 and TRBJ2-5; 9 positions agree with TRBD2. Germline V gene sequence: CDR1 SEHNR, CDR2 FQNEAQ (reference sequence). The CDR3 is 15 amino acids. V trimming: 5 bases; J trimming: 4 bases; junction bases outside the gene matches: 8.

The chain links TRBV5-1 to TRBJ1-1, with 9 positions matching TRBD1. The junction had 9 bases not matched to a gene; V was cut back by 4 bases and J by 5 bases. The V gene's germline CDR1 is SGHRS and CDR2 YFSETQ. The length of the CDR3 is 15 residues. The CDR3, as DNA: TGCGCCAGCAGCGCTCAACAGGGGGCGCGGACTGAAGCTTTCTTT. Translating it yields CASSAQQGARTEAFF. Full variable domain (outside the CDR3, taken from reference TRBV5-1 and TRBJ1-1): KAGVTQTPRYLIKTRGQQVTLSCSPISGHRSVSWYQQTPGQGLQFLFEYFSETQRNKGNFPGRFSGRQFSNSRSEMNVSTLELGDSALYLCASSAQQGARTEAFFGQGTRLTVV.

CDR3: CASSPETGSYEQYF. In DNA, the CDR3 is TGTGCCAGCTCACCAGAGACGGGCTCCTACGAGCAGTACTTC. The chain combines TRBV18 with TRBJ2-5; D is undetermined. The DNA end is a closer match to TRBJ2-7, so the J assignment may be wrong. Germline loops: CDR1 KGHSH, CDR2 LQKENI. The CDR3 runs to 14 residues.

V usage is TRBV30 and J usage is TRBJ2-1, with unresolved D. The germline gives CDR1 GTSNPN, CDR2 SVGIG (reference sequence). The CDR3 length is 16 residues. Trimming cost V 0 bases and J 2 bases, with 14 bases left between them. The CDR3 DNA follows: TGTGCCTGGAGTGTAACACCGAACACCCCCTACAATGAGCAGTTCTTC. As protein: CAWSVTPNTPYNEQFF.

In DNA, the CDR3 is TGTGCCTGGAGTGTAGGTGGGGCGAGGGAGACCCAGTACTTC. Protein sequence: CAWSVGGARETQYF. The chain uses TRBV30 and TRBJ2-5; D is perhaps TRBD1 (5 bases). Germline CDR1 reads GTSNPN; CDR2 reads SVGIG (reference sequence). The V end was cut by 0 bases, the J end by 5 bases, with 13 bases between. The CDR3 consists of 14 residues.

This clone was recorded a few times. V usage is TRBV4-1 and J usage is TRBJ1-5; D not certain. The CDR3 length is 15 residues. Germline V CDR1 and CDR2: MGHRA, YSYEKL. The ends were cut back, 0 bases at V and 1 base at J, with 7 bases in the middle. The CDR3 region is CASSQDLQSNQPQHF. CDR3 nucleotide sequence: TGCGCCAGCAGCCAAGATTTACAGAGCAATCAGCCCCAGCATTTT.

This clone was found a few times. The CDR3 reads CASSLGGTPIHTGELFF. In nucleotides, the CDR3 is TGTGCCAGCAGCTTGGGCGGGACTCCTATCCACACCGGGGAGCTGTTTTTT. The J gene is TRBJ2-2, the V gene TRBV5-4, with D possibly being TRBD2 (6 bases). The CDR3 spans 17 residues. Germline V gene sequence: CDR1 SGHNT, CDR2 YYREEE (reference sequence). The V end was cut by 0 bases, the J end by 3 bases, with 15 bases between.

This clone appeared once. V is TRBV6-1 and J is TRBJ2-5; no firm D call. The last part of the DNA fits TRBJ2-7 better; the J call may be wrong. This CDR3 is built from 11 residues. Germline V gene data show CDR1 as MNHNS and CDR2 as SASEGT. The CDR3 DNA reads TGTGCCAGCGCAAGGGATTACGAGCAGTACTTC. Residues: CASARDYEQYF.

The CDR3 nucleotides read TGCAGCGTTCTAGCGGGAGGGGCGGGGGAGCTGTTTTTT. The encoded protein is CSVLAGGAGELFF. The chain recombines TRBV29-1 with TRBJ2-2; TRBD2 agrees at 12 bases. J gave up 8 bases and V 5 bases, and 3 bases lay outside the gene matches. Germline-derived CDR1 and CDR2 are SQVTM and ANQGSEA. The CDR3 is 13 residues long.

This chain uses TRBV28 with TRBJ2-5; TRBD2 agrees at 8 bases. CDR1 and CDR2 (germline): MDHEN, SYDVKM. The CDR3 is made up of 14 amino acids. CDR3 protein: CVSQAAGGLETQYF. The CDR3 region has the DNA TGTGTCAGTCAAGCGGCGGGAGGCTTGGAGACCCAGTACTTC.

This clone was seen a handful of times. The gene calls are TRBV11-2 and TRBJ2-7, with 8 bases identical to TRBD2. J was trimmed by 5 bases and V by 5 bases; bases with no gene match: 11. This CDR3 spans 15 amino acids. Germline CDR1 and CDR2: SGHAT and FQNNGV. CDR3 bases: TGTGCCAGCAGCCTTATGGCGGGAGGTCTCCACGAGCAGTACTTC. It yields the protein CASSLMAGGLHEQYF.

The chain employs TRBV9 and TRBJ1-5; TRBD1 is a possible D gene (6 bases). The germline V and J ends were trimmed by 1 base and 4 bases, with 12 bases remaining between them. Germline V gene lookup returns CDR1 SGDLS and CDR2 YYNGEE. The CDR3 length is 15 residues. DNA of the CDR3: TGTGCCAGCAGCGTATCTGCGGGGGCAAATCAGCCCCAGCATTTT. Its translation is CASSVSAGANQPQHF.

This chain links TRBV18 with TRBJ1-2, with TRBD1 matching over 8 bases. Germline V lookup: CDR1 KGHSH, CDR2 LQKENI. V trimming: 3 bases; J trimming: 10 bases; junction bases outside the gene matches: 4. The CDR3 sequence is 12 residues long. CDR3 DNA sequence: TGTGCCAGCTCACCTCAGGGGGCCGACTACACCTTC. This encodes CASSPQGADYTF.

This chain links TRBV5-8 with TRBJ1-4; D not certain. The V end lost 3 bases, the J end lost 0 bases, and 15 bases lay between the germline ends. This CDR3 comprises 17 residues. The germline CDR1 and CDR2 sequences are SGHTS and YDEGEE. CDR3 DNA: TGTGCCAGCAGCTCGTTGCGGGCCTCTGCAACTAATGAAAAACTGTTTTTT. Translating it yields CASSSLRASATNEKLFF.

The J gene is TRBJ1-2, the V gene TRBV6-5; 7 bases agree with TRBD1. The CDR3 spans 14 residues. In germline, CDR1 is MNHEY, CDR2 SVGAGI. Germline trimming cut 5 bases from V and 4 bases from J; bases unmatched to any gene: 7. Written as DNA, the CDR3 is TGTGCCAGCAGTCCCCCCGGGACAGCCTATGGCTACACCTTC. Amino acid sequence: CASSPPGTAYGYTF.

The gene calls are TRBV19 and TRBJ2-1; D is possibly TRBD1 or TRBD2 (5 bases each). From germline, CDR1 is LNHDA and CDR2 SQIVND (reference sequence). This CDR3 spans 11 amino acids. The germline V and J ends were trimmed by 9 bases and 10 bases, with 13 bases remaining between them. CDR3 sequence (DNA): TGTGCCAGCGCTAGGTGGGACGAGCAGTTCTTC. Its protein is CASARWDEQFF. The full variable domain, rest sourced from reference TRBV19 and TRBJ2-1, is DGGITQSPKYLFRKEGQNVTLSCEQNLNHDAMYWYRQDPGQGLRLIYYSQIVNDFQKGDIAEGYSVSREKKESFPLTVTSAQKNPTAFYLCASARWDEQFFGPGTRLTVL.

V and J are TRBV4-2 and TRBJ2-1; D ambiguous. The CDR3 has 12 residues. Germline V gives CDR1 LGHNA, CDR2 YNFKEQ. V lost 4 bases and J lost 7, with 8 bases in between. The CDR3 sequence is CASSPLGNEQFF. The CDR3 nucleotides read TGTGCCAGCAGCCCCCTGGGTAATGAGCAGTTCTTC.